This entry lists 8 T cell receptor beta chains sequenced from one sample in a study of T-cell reconstitution after alpha-beta-depleted transplantation in children. Preparing the TCRbeta library involved the use of unique molecular identifiers. TCRdb reanalysed the PCR reads using MiXCR and keeps one entry per CDR3 protein. The sample lists 250,000 to 400,000 distinct CDR3 sequences; 20% to 30% were seen once. This material consisted of PBMCs, mostly from graft donor cells, taken 180 days after TCRalphabeta/CD19-depleted stem cell transplant. The receptors derive from a male patient younger than 18 who had a stem cell transplant for acute lymphoblastic leukemia, so the T cells may come from the graft donor.

This chain joins TRBV5-6 and TRBJ1-2; perhaps TRBD1 as D (5 bases). Germline V lookup: CDR1 SGHDT, CDR2 YYEEEE. CDR3 length equals 13 residues. The V end was cut by 6 bases, the J end by 2 bases, with 11 bases between. CDR3 in DNA: TGTGCCAGCACCGGGGACTTAAACTATGGCTACACCTTC. It yields the protein CASTGDLNYGYTF. The full variable domain, completed using reference TRBV5-6 and TRBJ1-2, is DAGVTQSPTHLIKTRGQQVTLRCSPKSGHDTVSWYQQALGQGPQFIFQYYEEEERQRGNFPDRFSGHQFPNYSSELNVNALLLGDSALYLCASTGDLNYGYTFGSGTRLTVV.

This clonotype was detected only a few times. The V gene is TRBV5-1, the J gene TRBJ2-3; TRBD2 aligns across 12 bases. J was trimmed by 4 bases and V by 3 bases; bases with no gene match: 9. Germline CDR1 SGHRS, CDR2 YFSETQ. The CDR3 sequence is 17 residues long. The CDR3 is CASSSQVRLAGADTQYF. CDR3 coding DNA: TGCGCCAGCAGCTCCCAAGTTCGACTAGCGGGAGCAGATACGCAGTATTTT.

The chain couples TRBV7-3 to TRBJ2-3, with 8 bases identical to TRBD1. Germline assignment: CDR1 SGHTA and CDR2 FQGTGA. J lost 5 bases, V lost 5 bases, and 9 bases had no gene match. This CDR3 is built from 15 residues. The CDR3: CASSVTGGSRDTQYF. CDR3 nucleotides: TGTGCCAGCAGCGTCACAGGGGGTTCAAGAGATACGCAGTATTTT. The whole variable domain, remainder taken from reference TRBV7-3 and TRBJ2-3, is GAGVSQTPSNKVTEKGKYVELRCDPISGHTALYWYRQSLGQGPEFLIYFQGTGAADDSGLPNDRFFAVRPEGSVSTLKIQRTERGDSAVYLCASSVTGGSRDTQYFGPGTRLTVL.

J is TRBJ2-2 and V is TRBV20-1; the match to TRBD1 covers 8 bases. V shed 0 bases, J shed 4 bases, and the junction held 7 bases outside the gene matches. The CDR3 spans 16 residues. CDR1 and CDR2 from the germline V gene are DFQATT and SNEGSKA (reference sequence). Here the CDR3 reads CSARDQGAGFTGELFF. In nucleotides, the CDR3 is TGCAGTGCTAGAGATCAGGGGGCGGGGTTCACCGGGGAGCTGTTTTTT.

This clonotype was picked up a small number of times. The V gene is TRBV28, the J gene TRBJ2-3; TRBD1 matches at 8 bases. The CDR3 extends over 15 amino acids. Germline-derived CDR1 and CDR2 are MDHEN and SYDVKM. The V and J ends lost 4 bases and 3 bases, in that order; junction bases with no gene match: 6. CDR3 sequence (DNA): TGTGCCAGCAGTTCAGGGGGCGCCCGGACAGATACGCAGTATTTT. Protein: CASSSGGARTDTQYF.

This clonotype appeared a few times. The chain links TRBV10-3 to TRBJ2-2, with unresolved D. The CDR3 has 12 amino acids. Trimming took off 10 bases at V and 0 bases at J, with 6 bases between the two ends. The germline CDR1 and CDR2 sequences are ENHRY and SYGVKD. The CDR3 DNA reads as TGTGCCACCTCCACGAACACCGGGGAGCTGTTTTTT. It codes for CATSTNTGELFF.

This sequence joins TRBV6-1 and TRBJ1-2, with D perhaps TRBD1 (5 bases). Germline V gives CDR1 MNHNS, CDR2 SASEGT. The length of the CDR3 is 12 residues. V gave up 6 bases and J gave up 8 bases, with 13 bases separating them. The CDR3 sequence: CASSAGTPGYTF. Written as DNA, the CDR3 is TGTGCCAGCAGCGCCGGGACGCCCGGCTACACCTTC.

The chain links TRBV27 to TRBJ2-2; 7 bases map to TRBD1. The trim removed 2 bases at V and 4 bases at J, leaving 7 bases unmatched. This CDR3 region has 16 residues. Germline-derived CDR1 and CDR2 are MNHEY and SMNVEV (reference sequence). The CDR3 is CASSLPRTGPTGELFF. The CDR3 coding sequence is TGTGCCAGCAGTTTACCCCGGACAGGCCCCACCGGGGAGCTGTTTTTT.